One and the same sample provided the 18 T cell receptor beta chains below, sequenced in a study of cytomegalovirus exposure and HLA in healthy donors. In the PCR, 60 Vbeta and 13 Jbeta primers were used. Sequenced by immunoSEQ multiplex PCR; TCRdb stores in-frame clones only, minus some. This repertoire shows under 250,000 clones, 76% found once; its top ten account for 0.6% to 0.65%. The sample was PBMCs. The source of these receptors is a man in his late teens or twenties in good health and CMV-seronegative.

CDR3 sequence: CASSTRLAADTQYF. CDR3 nucleotide sequence: TGTGCCAGCAGCACCCGACTAGCGGCAGATACGCAGTATTTT. The chain employs TRBV5-4 and TRBJ2-3, with 9 positions matching TRBD2. With 4 bases clipped from V and 4 bases from J, the junction kept 4 bases outside the gene matches. Looked up from germline, CDR1 is SGHNT and CDR2 is YYREEE (reference sequence). The CDR3 extends over 14 amino acids.

The chain joins TRBV2 to TRBJ2-1; 10 bases fit TRBD2. Germline trimming cut 5 bases from V and 9 bases from J; bases unmatched to any gene: 13. The CDR3 extends over 16 amino acids. The germline gives CDR1 SNHLY, CDR2 FYNNEI. Here the CDR3 reads CASSNSGLAAASEQFF. In nucleotides, the CDR3 is TGTGCCAGCAGTAATTCCGGACTAGCGGCGGCAAGTGAGCAGTTCTTC.

The sample holds one count of this clone. The chain combines TRBV7-3 with TRBJ2-1; TRBD2 agrees at 13 bases. Germline V gene lookup returns CDR1 SGHTA and CDR2 FQGTGA. The CDR3 is 15 residues long. V gave up 4 bases and J gave up 7 bases; unmatched junction bases: 4. The CDR3 spells CASSSGTSGKNEQFF. The CDR3 bases are TGTGCCAGCAGCTCCGGGACTAGCGGGAAAAATGAGCAGTTCTTC.

The chain combines TRBV30 with TRBJ2-7; 7 nucleotides line up with TRBD2. Looked up from germline, CDR1 is GTSNPN and CDR2 is SVGIG (reference sequence). CDR3 length: 13 residues. After removal of 4 bases from V and 7 bases from J, the junction contained 10 bases not matched to a gene. The CDR3 loop is CAWKRAGVEEQYF. The CDR3 DNA is TGTGCCTGGAAACGGGCGGGAGTAGAAGAGCAGTACTTC.

The chain uses TRBV7-2 and TRBJ2-3; TRBD2 matches 7 bases. The CDR3 covers 15 residues. Germline lookup yields CDR1 SGHTA and CDR2 FQGNSA. J lost 0 bases, V lost 2 bases, and 2 bases had no gene match. The CDR3 region is CASSLQAGSTDTQYF. CDR3 sequence (DNA): TGTGCCAGCAGCTTACAAGCGGGAAGCACAGATACGCAGTATTTT.

The chain combines TRBV18 with TRBJ2-5; 8 bases map to TRBD2. The CDR3 is made up of 15 amino acids. V lost 0 bases to trimming and J lost 5 bases; unmatched junction nucleotides: 5. Germline CDR1 is KGHSH and CDR2 is LQKENI. The CDR3 spells CASSPPSGAVETQYF. The CDR3 DNA reads as TGTGCCAGCTCACCACCTAGCGGGGCCGTCGAGACCCAGTACTTC.

The chain recombines TRBV30 with TRBJ1-1, with D perhaps TRBD1 (5 bases). Germline assignment: CDR1 GTSNPN and CDR2 SVGIG (reference sequence). The CDR3 spans 13 residues. V was cut by 3 bases and J by 3 bases, with 11 bases left in between. CDR3 in DNA: TGTGCCTGGAGCTTTGGGGGGGACACTGAAGCTTTCTTT. Translation gives CAWSFGGDTEAFF.

The chain combines TRBV27 with TRBJ2-4, with D perhaps TRBD1 (6 bases). The CDR3 has 14 amino acids. Germline V gives CDR1 MNHEY, CDR2 SMNVEV (reference sequence). Between the trimmed V and J ends, which lost 6 bases and 7 bases, there was a span of 16 bases. Here the CDR3 reads CASSSGAGGNIQYF. The CDR3 DNA reads TGTGCCAGCAGCTCAGGGGCAGGTGGGAACATTCAGTACTTC.

The chain uses TRBV2 and TRBJ2-2; D possibly corresponds to TRBD2 (6 bases). This CDR3 region has 17 residues. Germline CDR1 SNHLY, CDR2 FYNNEI. Trimming pared 5 bases from V and 6 bases from J, leaving 22 bases between. The CDR3 loop is CASSNGIGGMSAGELFF. The CDR3 coding sequence is TGTGCCAGCAGTAACGGTATCGGGGGAATGTCTGCCGGGGAGCTGTTTTTT.

This clone was seen only once. The gene calls are TRBV10-3 and TRBJ2-2, with 12 bases lining up with TRBD2. The ends lost 4 bases at V and 2 bases at J; junction bases unmatched: 2. Germline V gene lookup returns CDR1 ENHRY and CDR2 SYGVKD. This CDR3 spans 16 amino acids. In nucleotides, the CDR3 is TGTGCCATCAGTGGACTAGCGGGGGTAAACACCGGGGAGCTGTTTTTT. This encodes CAISGLAGVNTGELFF.

This clone was seen only a few times. The J gene is TRBJ1-4, the V gene TRBV18; 8 nucleotides agree with TRBD1. The junction had 8 bases not matched to a gene; V was cut back by 5 bases and J by 0 bases. This CDR3 region has 17 residues. Germline values: CDR1 KGHSH, CDR2 LQKENI. The CDR3 sequence: CASSRTGNRATNEKLFF. Written as DNA, the CDR3 is TGTGCCAGCTCAAGGACAGGGAATCGGGCAACTAATGAAAAACTGTTTTTT.

The chain links TRBV6-1 to TRBJ2-1; 13 bases are a match to TRBD2. V was clipped by 4 bases and J by 5 bases; unmatched bases: 8. The CDR3 length is 17 residues. The germline CDR1 and CDR2 sequences are MNHNS and SASEGT. CDR3 nucleotides: TGTGCCAGCAGTGGACTAGCGGGAGGCCGTCGCCACAATGAGCAGTTCTTC. Protein: CASSGLAGGRRHNEQFF.

The chain combines TRBV7-2 with TRBJ2-3; tentative D call: TRBD1 (6 bases). Trimming stripped 8 bases from V and 2 bases from J, with 11 bases between. This CDR3 is built from 13 residues. Germline values: CDR1 SGHTA, CDR2 FQGNSA. CDR3 residues: CASQGRYTDTQYF. DNA for the CDR3: TGTGCCAGCCAGGGGAGATACACAGATACGCAGTATTTT.

This clone was detected once. The chain has TRBV5-1 and TRBJ2-2; TRBD2 is a possible D gene (5 bases). The V and J ends lost 3 bases and 5 bases respectively, with 11 bases between them. Germline V gives CDR1 SGHRS, CDR2 YFSETQ. The CDR3 loop spans 14 amino acids. CDR3 bases: TGCGCCAGCAGCTCGGACGGGAAGACCGGGGAGCTGTTTTTT. This gives the protein CASSSDGKTGELFF.

The rearrangement uses TRBV4-2 and TRBJ2-7, with 7 nucleotides matching TRBD2. Germline loops: CDR1 LGHNA, CDR2 YNFKEQ. The CDR3 sequence is 17 residues long. Trimming took 1 base from V and 5 from J; bases not matched to a gene: 14. The CDR3, as DNA: TGTGCCAGCAGCCAAGGATACAGCGGGGCTAGCGAGGACGAGCAGTACTTC. Residues: CASSQGYSGASEDEQYF.

This clone was seen only once. V usage is TRBV5-5 and J usage is TRBJ1-4; possibly TRBD1 for D (6 bases). V lost 4 bases to trimming and J lost 4 bases, with 11 bases between them. Germline CDR1 is SGHKS and CDR2 is YYEKEE (reference sequence). This CDR3 region has 14 residues. The CDR3 DNA reads TGTGCCAGCAGCCCTACAGGGCGTAATGAAAAACTGTTTTTT. Translated: CASSPTGRNEKLFF.

This clone has just one count. The chain links TRBV5-4 to TRBJ1-2; TRBD1 aligns across 9 bases. This CDR3 spans 15 amino acids. The germline CDR1 and CDR2 sequences are SGHNT and YYREEE (reference sequence). V shed 5 bases, J shed 4 bases, and the junction held 9 bases outside the gene matches. The CDR3 sequence: CASRDFRQGGYGYTF. DNA of the CDR3: TGTGCCAGCAGGGACTTTCGACAGGGGGGCTATGGCTACACCTTC.

This clone has just one count. The V call is TRBV5-1, the J call TRBJ1-2; a possible D gene is TRBD1 (5 bases). CDR1 and CDR2 (germline): SGHRS, YFSETQ. The CDR3 covers 12 residues. Between the trimmed V and J ends, which lost 0 bases and 8 bases, there was a span of 8 bases. In nucleotides, the CDR3 is TGCGCCAGCAGCTTGGCCGGGGGGGGCTACACCTTC. The encoded protein is CASSLAGGGYTF. Full variable domain (outside the CDR3, taken from reference TRBV5-1 and TRBJ1-2): KAGVTQTPRYLIKTRGQQVTLSCSPISGHRSVSWYQQTPGQGLQFLFEYFSETQRNKGNFPGRFSGRQFSNSRSEMNVSTLELGDSALYLCASSLAGGGYTFGSGTRLTVV.